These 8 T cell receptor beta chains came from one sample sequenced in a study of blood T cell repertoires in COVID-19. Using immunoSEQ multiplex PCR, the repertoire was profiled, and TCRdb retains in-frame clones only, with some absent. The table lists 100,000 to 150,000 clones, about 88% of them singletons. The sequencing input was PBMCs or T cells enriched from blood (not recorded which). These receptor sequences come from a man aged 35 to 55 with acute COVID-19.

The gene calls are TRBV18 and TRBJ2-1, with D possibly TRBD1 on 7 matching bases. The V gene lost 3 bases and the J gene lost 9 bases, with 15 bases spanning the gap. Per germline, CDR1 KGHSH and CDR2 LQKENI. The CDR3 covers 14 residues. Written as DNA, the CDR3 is TGTGCCAGCTCACCCGGACAGGATAGCGGTGAGCAGTTCTTC. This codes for CASSPGQDSGEQFF.

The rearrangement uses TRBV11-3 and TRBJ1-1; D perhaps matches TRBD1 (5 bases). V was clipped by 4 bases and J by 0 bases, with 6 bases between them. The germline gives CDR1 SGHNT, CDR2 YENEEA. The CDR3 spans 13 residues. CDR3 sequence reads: CASSSQVNTEAFF. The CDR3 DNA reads TGTGCCAGCAGCTCACAGGTGAACACTGAAGCTTTCTTT.

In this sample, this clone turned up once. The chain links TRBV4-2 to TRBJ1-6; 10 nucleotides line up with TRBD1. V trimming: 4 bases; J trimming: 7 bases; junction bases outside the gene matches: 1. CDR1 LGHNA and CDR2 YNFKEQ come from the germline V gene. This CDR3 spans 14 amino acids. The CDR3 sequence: CASSPGQGNSPLHF. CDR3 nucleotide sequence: TGTGCCAGCAGCCCGGGACAGGGGAATTCACCCCTCCACTTT.

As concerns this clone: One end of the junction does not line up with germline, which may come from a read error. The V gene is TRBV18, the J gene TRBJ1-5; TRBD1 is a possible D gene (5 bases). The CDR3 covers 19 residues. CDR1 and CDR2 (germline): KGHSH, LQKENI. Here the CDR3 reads CASSPLPGGGAGGNQLQHF. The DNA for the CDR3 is TGTGCCAGCTCACCACTACCCGGCGGAGGGGCTGGCGGCAATCAGCTCCAGCATTTT.

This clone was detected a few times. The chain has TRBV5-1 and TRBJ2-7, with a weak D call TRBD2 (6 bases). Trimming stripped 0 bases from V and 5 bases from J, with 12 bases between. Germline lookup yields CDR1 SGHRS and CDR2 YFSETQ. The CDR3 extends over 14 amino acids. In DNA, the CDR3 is TGCGCCAGCAGCTTGGCAGGGACTCCTAACGAGCAGTACTTC. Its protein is CASSLAGTPNEQYF.

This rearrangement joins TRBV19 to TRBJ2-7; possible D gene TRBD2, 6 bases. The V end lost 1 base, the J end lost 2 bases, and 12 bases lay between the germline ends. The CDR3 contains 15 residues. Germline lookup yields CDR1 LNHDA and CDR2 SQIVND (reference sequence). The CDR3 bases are TGTGCCAGTAGTATAGGGCCAGCGGGCGCCTACGAGCAGTACTTC. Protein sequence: CASSIGPAGAYEQYF.

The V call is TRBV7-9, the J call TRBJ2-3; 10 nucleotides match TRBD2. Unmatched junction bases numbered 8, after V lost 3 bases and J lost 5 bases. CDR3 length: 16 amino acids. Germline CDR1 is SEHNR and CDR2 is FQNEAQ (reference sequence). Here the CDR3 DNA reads TGTGCCAGCAGCTTCCTGCTAGCGGGAGAAATAGATACGCAGTATTTT. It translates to CASSFLLAGEIDTQYF. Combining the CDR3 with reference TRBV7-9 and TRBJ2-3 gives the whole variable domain DTGVSQNPRHKITKRGQNVTFRCDPISEHNRLYWYRQTLGQGPEFLTYFQNEAQLEKSRLLSDRFSAERPKGSFSTLEIQRTEQGDSAMYLCASSFLLAGEIDTQYFGPGTRLTVL.

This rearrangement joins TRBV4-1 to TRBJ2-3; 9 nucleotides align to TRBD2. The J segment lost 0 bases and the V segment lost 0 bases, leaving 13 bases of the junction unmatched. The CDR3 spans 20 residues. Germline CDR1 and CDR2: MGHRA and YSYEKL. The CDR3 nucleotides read TGCGCCAGCAGCCAAGACGCCCCCTCGAGGCTAGCGGGGAGCACAGATACGCAGTATTTT. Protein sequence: CASSQDAPSRLAGSTDTQYF.